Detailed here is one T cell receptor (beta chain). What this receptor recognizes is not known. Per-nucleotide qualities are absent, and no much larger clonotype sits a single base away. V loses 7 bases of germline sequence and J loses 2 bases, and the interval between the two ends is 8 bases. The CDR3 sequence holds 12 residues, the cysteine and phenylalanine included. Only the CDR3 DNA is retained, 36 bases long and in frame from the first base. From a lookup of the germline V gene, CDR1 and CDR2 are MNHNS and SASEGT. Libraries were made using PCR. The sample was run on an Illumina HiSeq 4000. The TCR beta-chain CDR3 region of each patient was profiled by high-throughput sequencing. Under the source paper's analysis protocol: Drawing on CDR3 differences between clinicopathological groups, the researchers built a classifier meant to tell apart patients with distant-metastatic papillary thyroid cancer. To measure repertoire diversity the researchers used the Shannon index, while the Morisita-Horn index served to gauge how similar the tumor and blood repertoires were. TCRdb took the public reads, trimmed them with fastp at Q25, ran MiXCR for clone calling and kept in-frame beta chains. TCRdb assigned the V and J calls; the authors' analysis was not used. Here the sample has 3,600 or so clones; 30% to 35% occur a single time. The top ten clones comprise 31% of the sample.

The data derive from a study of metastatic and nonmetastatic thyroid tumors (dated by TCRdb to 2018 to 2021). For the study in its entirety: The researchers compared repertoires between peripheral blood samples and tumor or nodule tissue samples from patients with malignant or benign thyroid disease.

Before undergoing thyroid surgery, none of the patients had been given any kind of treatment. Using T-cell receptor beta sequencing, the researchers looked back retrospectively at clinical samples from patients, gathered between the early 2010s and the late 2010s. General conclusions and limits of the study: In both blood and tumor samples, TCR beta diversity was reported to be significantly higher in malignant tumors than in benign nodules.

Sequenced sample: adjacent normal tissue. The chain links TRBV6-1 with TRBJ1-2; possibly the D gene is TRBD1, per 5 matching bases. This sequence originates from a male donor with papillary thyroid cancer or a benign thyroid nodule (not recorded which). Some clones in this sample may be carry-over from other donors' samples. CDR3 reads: CASKGENYGYTF. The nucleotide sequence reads TGTGCCAGCAAAGGGGAAAACTATGGCTACACCTTC.